The TCR beta chain under discussion was sequenced for a study of blood T cell repertoires in COVID-19. Libraries were prepared by immunoSEQ multiplex PCR; TCRdb keeps only in-frame clonotypes and omits some of them. The data hold around 200,000 clones, with roughly 85% observed a single time. The V segment lost 1 base and the J segment 5 bases; nucleotides outside the gene matches: 5. Germline V gives CDR1 LGHDT, CDR2 YNNKEL (reference sequence). The CDR3 has 16 residues. This receptor was obtained from a man aged 40-49 years who had recovered from COVID-19. Sequencing was carried out using PBMCs or T cells enriched from blood (not recorded which). The rearrangement joins TRBV3-1 (or the pseudogene TRBV3-2) to TRBJ2-2; TRBD1 agrees at 9 bases. In DNA, the CDR3 is TGTGCCAGCAGCCAAGCGGGGACAGGGATAACCGGGGAGCTGTTTTTT. It is translated as CASSQAGTGITGELFF.